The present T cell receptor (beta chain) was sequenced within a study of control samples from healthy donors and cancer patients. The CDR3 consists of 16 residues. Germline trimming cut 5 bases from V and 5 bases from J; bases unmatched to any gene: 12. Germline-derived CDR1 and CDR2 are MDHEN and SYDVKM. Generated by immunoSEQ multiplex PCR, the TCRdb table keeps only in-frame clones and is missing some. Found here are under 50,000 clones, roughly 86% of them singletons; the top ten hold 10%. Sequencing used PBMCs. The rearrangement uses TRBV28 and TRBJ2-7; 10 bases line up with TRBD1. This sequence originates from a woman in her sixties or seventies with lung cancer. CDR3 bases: TGTGCCAGCAGTCCTTCCCTGGGGACAGGGGACCACGAGCAGTACTTC. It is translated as CASSPSLGTGDHEQYF.